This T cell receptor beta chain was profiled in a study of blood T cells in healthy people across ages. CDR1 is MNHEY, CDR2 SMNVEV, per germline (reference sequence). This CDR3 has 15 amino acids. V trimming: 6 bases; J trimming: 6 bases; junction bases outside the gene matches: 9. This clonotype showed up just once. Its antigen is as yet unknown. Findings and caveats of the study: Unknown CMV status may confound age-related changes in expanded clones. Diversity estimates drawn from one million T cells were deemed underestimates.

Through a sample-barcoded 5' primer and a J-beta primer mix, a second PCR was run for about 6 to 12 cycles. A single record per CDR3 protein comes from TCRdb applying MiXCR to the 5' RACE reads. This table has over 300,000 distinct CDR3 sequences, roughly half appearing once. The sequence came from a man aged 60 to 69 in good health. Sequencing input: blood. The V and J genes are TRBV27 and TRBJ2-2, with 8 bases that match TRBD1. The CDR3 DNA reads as TGTGCCAGCAGCCCGAGGGACAGGACTTCCGGGGAGCTGTTTTTT. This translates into CASSPRDRTSGELFF.